Listed here are 11 T cell receptor beta chains from one sample, sequenced in a study of cytomegalovirus exposure and HLA in healthy donors. The PCR made use of 60 Vbeta and 13 Jbeta primers. TCRdb keeps only in-frame clones here, not all; method: immunoSEQ multiplex PCR. The sample shows 170,000 or so clones, around 80% of them seen only once. Sequenced sample: PBMCs. Source of these receptors: a woman under 40 in good health and CMV-seropositive.

This clone showed up just a few times. J is TRBJ1-5 and V is TRBV21-1. TRBV21-1 is shown as a pseudogene. CDR3 size: 16 residues. CDR3 protein: CASSKARDVREQPQHF. In DNA, the CDR3 is TGTGCCAGCAGCAAAGCGCGGGACGTTAGGGAGCAGCCCCAGCATTTT.

The rearrangement links TRBV7-3 to TRBJ2-2, with D maybe TRBD2 (5 bases). The V and J ends lost 5 bases and 4 bases respectively, with 17 bases between them. Germline V gene lookup returns CDR1 SGHTA and CDR2 FQGTGA. This CDR3 is built from 16 residues. The CDR3 sequence: CASSPRLQKATGELFF. In nucleotides, the CDR3 is TGTGCCAGCAGCCCAAGACTACAAAAAGCCACCGGGGAGCTGTTTTTT.

The genes are TRBV28 and TRBJ1-2; TRBD1 might be the D (5 bases). V was shortened by 5 bases and J by 7 bases, with 14 bases between the two germline ends. Germline CDR1 reads MDHEN; CDR2 reads SYDVKM. This CDR3 is built from 13 residues. This CDR3 reads CASSIQPGLGYTF. In nucleotides, the CDR3 is TGTGCCAGCAGTATCCAACCGGGACTTGGCTACACCTTC.

CDR3 DNA: TGTGCCATCAGCGATGAGAGGAACACTGAAGCTTTCTTT. Protein: CAISDERNTEAFF. The J gene is TRBJ1-1, the V gene TRBV10-3; D not resolved. The V end lost 6 bases, the J end lost 1 base, and 9 bases lay between the germline ends. CDR1 ENHRY and CDR2 SYGVKD come from the germline V gene. This CDR3 has 13 amino acids.

The chain couples TRBV29-1 to TRBJ2-3; 9 positions agree with TRBD1. CDR3 length: 14 amino acids. CDR1 is SQVTM and CDR2 is ANQGSEA in the germline V gene. J lost 8 bases, V lost 4 bases, and 10 bases had no gene match. CDR3 residues: CSVVGGTGSSTQYF. The CDR3, as DNA: TGCAGCGTTGTAGGTGGGACAGGGAGTAGTACGCAGTATTTT.

The DNA for the CDR3 is TGTGCCAGCAGCCAAGATGGTCCCCGGGGGTCCAAAAACATTCAGTACTTC. This encodes CASSQDGPRGSKNIQYF. The chain couples TRBV4-2 to TRBJ2-4; perhaps TRBD2 as D (6 bases). Germline CDR1 and CDR2: LGHNA and YNFKEQ. CDR3 length: 17 residues. Trimming shortened V by 0 bases and J by 2 bases, and 14 bases separated the two germline ends.

V gene TRBV6-1 combines with J gene TRBJ2-7; D possibly corresponds to TRBD2 (5 bases). Per the germline V gene, CDR1 is MNHNS and CDR2 is SASEGT. Between the trimmed V and J ends, which lost 3 bases and 6 bases, there was a span of 12 bases. This CDR3 region has 13 residues. The CDR3 DNA reads TGTGCCAGCAGTGATATGGGGAGAGGCGAGCAGTACTTC. Amino acids: CASSDMGRGEQYF.

The chain carries TRBV7-8 and TRBJ1-1; D ambiguous. V lost 1 base to trimming and J lost 1 base, with 10 bases between them. The CDR3 spans 15 residues. Germline values: CDR1 SGHVS, CDR2 FQNEAQ. The CDR3 DNA follows: TGTGCCAGCAGCTTAGAACCGGGTACGAACACTGAAGCTTTCTTT. This codes for CASSLEPGTNTEAFF.

The chain has TRBV11-3 and TRBJ2-7; no reliable D call. V was pared by 1 base and J by 3 bases, with 7 bases between. CDR3 length: 13 amino acids. Germline V gene lookup returns CDR1 SGHNT and CDR2 YENEEA. The DNA of the CDR3 is TGTGCCAGCAGCTTAGGAGCCTTCTACGAGCAGTACTTC. Protein: CASSLGAFYEQYF.

This clone was seen only once. V usage is TRBV5-1 and J usage is TRBJ2-5, with 15 bases fitting TRBD2. V lost 0 bases, J lost 4 bases, and 7 bases stayed unmatched. From germline, CDR1 is SGHRS and CDR2 YFSETQ. The CDR3 is 18 residues long. The DNA of the CDR3 is TGCGCCAGCAGCTTGGAAGGGACTAGCGGGAGGAAAAGAGAGACCCAGTACTTC. It yields the protein CASSLEGTSGRKRETQYF. The full variable domain, rest sourced from reference TRBV5-1 and TRBJ2-5, is KAGVTQTPRYLIKTRGQQVTLSCSPISGHRSVSWYQQTPGQGLQFLFEYFSETQRNKGNFPGRFSGRQFSNSRSEMNVSTLELGDSALYLCASSLEGTSGRKRETQYFGPGTRLLVL.

The CDR3 spells CASSPREANEKLFF. The CDR3 bases are TGTGCCAGCTCGCCCAGGGAGGCTAATGAAAAACTGTTTTTT. J is TRBJ1-4 and V is TRBV18, with D possibly TRBD1 on 5 matching bases. Germline V gene data show CDR1 as KGHSH and CDR2 as LQKENI. The CDR3 totals 14 residues. The ends were cut back, 6 bases at V and 3 bases at J, with 11 bases in the middle.